The clone carrying this TCR beta chain showed up just a few times. The antigen remains unidentified. The source of the sample is a study of identical twins. This CDR3 region has 12 residues. Germline assignment: CDR1 SGHTA and CDR2 FQGNSA. Trimming removed 0 bases from V and 7 bases from J, with 6 bases in between. Findings of the study overall: Within beta out-of-frame sequences, the excess sharing observed between twins was weaker.

Through template switching, a universal primer site was introduced, and the cDNA contained unique molecular identifiers. TCRdb called the 5' RACE reads again in MiXCR, with one record for every CDR3 protein. The sample holds roughly 1.6 million distinct CDR3 sequences, about 32% seen once. The sequence was collected from a newborn girl in good health. Sequencing was performed on cord blood. The chain uses TRBV7-2 and TRBJ1-2, with D possibly TRBD1 on 5 matching bases. The DNA of the CDR3 is TGTGCCAGCAGCTTAGCCAGGGTTGGCTACACCTTC. It yields the protein CASSLARVGYTF.